This TCR beta chain originates from a study of blood T cell repertoires in COVID-19. At the level of the study: COVID-19 samples, acute and convalescent, were from the United States, Italy and Spain. The cDNA or gDNA used as material had been derived from T cells, B-cell-depleted T cells, or PBMCs.

In the original analysis: Researchers report that nucleated cell counts were estimated from reference gene primer amplification. The assay was immunoSEQ multiplex PCR, and TCRdb's table has in-frame clones only and misses some. V and J calls and clone size are given by that table; D and trimming were obtained from the DNA. This sample has roughly 180,000 clones, with more than 65% found just once. J gave up 10 bases and V 0 bases, and 2 bases lay outside the gene matches. The CDR3 has 14 residues. The V gene's germline CDR1 is SGHRS and CDR2 YFSETQ. The sample consisted of PBMCs or T cells enriched from blood (not recorded which). The TCR was taken from a man aged 45 to 65 who had recovered from COVID-19. The chain has TRBV5-1 and TRBJ1-6; 9 bases map to TRBD1. The CDR3 sequence: CASSLDRGLSPLHF. CDR3 sequence (DNA): TGCGCCAGCAGCTTGGACAGGGGGCTCTCACCCCTCCACTTT.